This TCR beta chain was obtained from a study of identical twins. TCRdb re-derived calls from the 5' RACE reads in MiXCR, one entry per CDR3 protein. The sample contains approximately 500,000 distinct CDR3 sequences, roughly a quarter of which appear only once. This CDR3 contains 14 residues. V was clipped by 0 bases and J by 4 bases; unmatched bases: 1. Germline lookup yields CDR1 MNHEY and CDR2 SVGAGI. This same sample was also part of a study on T cells expressing NK-cell markers.

The sample taken for sequencing was CD4+ T cells sorted from blood. The sequence derives from a young woman in good health. The chain uses TRBV6-5 and TRBJ1-1; 8 bases match TRBD1. This CDR3 reads CASSYSDRVTEAFF. Written as DNA, the CDR3 is TGTGCCAGCAGTTACTCGGACAGGGTCACTGAAGCTTTCTTT.